A selection of T cell receptor beta chains follows, all from one sample in a study of T cell repertoires in cytomegalovirus infection. A single record per CDR3 protein comes from TCRdb applying MiXCR to the reads. The table lists approximately 180,000 distinct CDR3 sequences, approximately 19% of them singletons. The sample taken for sequencing was PBMCs. Every receptor here comes from a human donor in good health (CMV status not recorded). Some clones in this sample may be carry-over from other donors' samples. CDR3s include the opening cysteine and the closing phenylalanine or tryptophan. The order of the fields is V gene, J gene, clone size, D gene, CDR3 protein, CDR3 DNA. A D gene is named only where the DNA matches it firmly. Only part of the rows carry a size: once, few, many, or a class if the clone is expanded.

V: TRBV2; J: TRBJ2-6; size: -; D: -; CDR3: CATSGPGSGANVLTF; DNA: TGTGCCACTTCGGGGCCGGGCTCTGGGGCCAACGTCCTGACTTTC
V: TRBV20-1; J: TRBJ1-1; size: -; D: TRBD1; CDR3: CSASSLTGGMNTEAFF; DNA: TGCAGTGCTAGCTCTTTGACAGGGGGTATGAACACTGAAGCTTTCTTT
V: TRBV2; J: TRBJ1-2; size: -; D: TRBD1; CDR3: CASREWQGANYGYTF; DNA: TGTGCCAGCCGAGAGTGGCAGGGGGCGAACTATGGCTACACCTTC
V: TRBV5-5; J: TRBJ2-3; size: few; D: -; CDR3: CASRTAWTEFDTQYF; DNA: TGTGCCAGCAGGACCGCCTGGACAGAGTTTGATACGCAGTATTTT
V: TRBV5-3; J: TRBJ2-1; size: -; D: TRBD2; CDR3: CASSLTTSADYNEQFF; DNA: TGTGCCAGCAGCCTCACTACTAGCGCGGACTACAATGAGCAGTTCTTC
V: TRBV12-3/TRBV12-4; J: TRBJ2-7; size: few; D: TRBD2; CDR3: CASSPSRGVAEQYF; DNA: TGTGCCAGCAGTCCCTCCCGGGGGGTGGCCGAGCAGTACTTC
V: TRBV29-1; J: TRBJ1-1; size: -; D: -; CDR3: CSVERNTEAFF; DNA: TGCAGCGTTGAGAGGAACACTGAAGCTTTCTTT
V: TRBV7-2; J: TRBJ2-1; size: many; D: -; CDR3: CASSLDWTDINNEQFF; DNA: TGTGCCAGCAGCTTAGATTGGACCGACATAAACAATGAGCAGTTCTTC
V: TRBV28; J: TRBJ2-1; size: -; D: TRBD2; CDR3: CASSLGLAGKFF; DNA: TGTGCCAGCAGCCTCGGACTAGCGGGAAAGTTCTTC
V: TRBV6-2/TRBV6-3; J: TRBJ1-1; size: -; D: -; CDR3: CASSYFRFHTEAFF; DNA: TGTGCCAGCAGTTACTTCCGTTTCCACACTGAAGCTTTCTTT
V: TRBV28; J: TRBJ2-1; size: -; D: TRBD1; CDR3: CASSLDRGVGNDQFF; DNA: TGTGCCAGCAGTTTAGACAGGGGAGTAGGAAATGATCAGTTCTTC
V: TRBV25-1; J: TRBJ1-1; size: -; D: -; CDR3: CASSPTARVTEAFF; DNA: TGTGCCAGCAGCCCGACAGCGAGGGTCACTGAAGCTTTCTTT
V: TRBV10-3; J: TRBJ2-7; size: -; D: TRBD2; CDR3: CAIQREPYYEQYF; DNA: TGTGCCATCCAGCGGGAGCCCTACTACGAGCAGTACTTC
V: TRBV29-1; J: TRBJ2-7; size: -; D: -; CDR3: CSVEGQSYEQYF; DNA: TGCAGCGTTGAAGGACAGAGCTACGAGCAGTACTTC
V: TRBV6-5; J: TRBJ1-2; size: -; D: -; CDR3: CASSYSPNHNNYGYTF; DNA: TGTGCCAGCAGTTACTCGCCAAACCACAATAACTATGGCTACACCTTC
V: TRBV7-2; J: TRBJ1-2; size: many; D: -; CDR3: CASSPRVGDYGYTF; DNA: TGTGCCAGCAGCCCCAGGGTCGGGGACTATGGCTACACCTTC
V: TRBV5-6; J: TRBJ2-1; size: -; D: -; CDR3: CASSLGAGSYNEQFF; DNA: TGTGCCAGCAGCTTGGGCGCAGGATCCTACAATGAGCAGTTCTTC
V: TRBV7-9; J: TRBJ1-1; size: few; D: -; CDR3: CASSLPRGGETSF; DNA: TGTGCCAGCAGCTTACCTCGTGGGGGGGAGACCTCATTT
V: TRBV5-1; J: TRBJ1-1; size: -; D: TRBD1; CDR3: CASSLDRGQTEAFF; DNA: TGCGCCAGCAGCTTGGACAGGGGGCAAACTGAAGCTTTCTTT
V: TRBV20-1; J: TRBJ2-3; size: few; D: -; CDR3: CSAWRQGIDTQYF; DNA: TGCAGTGCTTGGCGGCAGGGGATAGATACGCAGTATTTT
V: TRBV7-6; J: TRBJ2-1; size: many; D: -; CDR3: CASSLLPSSQVGSEQFF; DNA: TGTGCCAGCAGCTTACTCCCGTCGTCCCAAGTGGGCTCTGAGCAGTTCTTC
V: TRBV19; J: TRBJ2-3; size: many; D: TRBD1; CDR3: CASLETGSGRTDTQYF; DNA: TGTGCCAGCCTGGAGACAGGGAGTGGGCGCACAGATACGCAGTATTTT
V: TRBV28; J: TRBJ1-2; size: -; D: -; CDR3: CASSPRGGYTF; DNA: TGTGCCAGCAGCCCTCGGGGTGGCTACACCTTC
V: TRBV29-1; J: TRBJ2-1; size: few; D: -; CDR3: CSVGSLAGPNEQFF; DNA: TGCAGCGTGGGTTCCCTGGCCGGCCCCAATGAGCAGTTCTTC
V: TRBV7-2; J: TRBJ1-1; size: -; D: -; CDR3: CASSPIGRSAFF; DNA: TGTGCCAGCAGCCCCATCGGGCGCTCAGCTTTCTTT
V: TRBV6-2/TRBV6-3; J: TRBJ1-5; size: -; D: TRBD1; CDR3: CASSYRTGGNQPQHF; DNA: TGTGCCAGCAGTTATAGGACAGGGGGCAATCAGCCCCAGCATTTT
V: TRBV11-2; J: TRBJ2-3; size: -; D: -; CDR3: CASSLGPYTDTQYF; DNA: TGTGCCAGCAGCTTAGGCCCTTACACAGATACGCAGTATTTT
V: TRBV7-9; J: TRBJ1-4; size: few; D: TRBD1; CDR3: CASSLPDRGATNEKLFF; DNA: TGTGCCAGCAGCCTACCCGACAGGGGGGCAACTAATGAAAAACTGTTTTTT
V: TRBV9; J: TRBJ2-5; size: few; D: TRBD2; CDR3: CASSVDARGASGSQYF; DNA: TGTGCCAGCAGCGTAGACGCGCGGGGGGCTTCGGGGTCCCAGTACTTC